Sequencing of this TCR beta chain was carried out in a study of CD49a tissue-resident CD8 T cells in human skin (dated by TCRdb to about 2017). In the study overall: The study looked at subsets of tissue-resident memory CD8+ T cells in human skin, with the subsets defined by expression of CD49a, CD69 and CD103.

Preparation of the library involved the immunoSEQ multiplex PCR assay. Processing in the source paper ran as follows. Across the sorted blood, dermal and epidermal CD8+ T cell populations, TCR V beta family usage frequencies were compared. Held by TCRdb, this immuneACCESS table contains in-frame sequences only and omits some clones. Under half of the omission traces to an unresolved V gene where checked; the cause of the rest is unknown. From that table come the V and J calls and clone size; the DNA was used to work out D and trimming. The sample table shows 90 to 150 clones, and about 70% are seen once. Over 50% of the sample comes from the top ten. The CDR3 covers 16 residues, taking in both the cysteine and the phenylalanine. The kept DNA is CDR3 alone, 48 bases in frame from the first base. Here V drops 0 bases and J drops 4 bases, and the junction holds 6 bases not matched to any gene. The germline V gene encodes CDR1 SGHAT and CDR2 FQNNGV.

For several healthy donors, CD8+ T cells were sorted from blood, dermis and epidermis, and the TCR beta CDR3 regions of these cells were analysed. Both blood and skin samples were provided by each TCR-sequenced donor, and all TCR-sequenced donors were healthy individuals. CD8+ T cell populations were isolated by sorting before TCR beta sequencing. Before T cells were analysed, skin was separated into dermal and epidermal compartments. The sample holds a few counts of this clone. Its antigen has not been determined. No base quality values were provided; no much bigger clone lies one nucleotide off. The sequence is built from TRBV11-2 and TRBJ2-4; a stretch of 7 junction bases matches TRBD2. This receptor was taken from a human donor in good health. Material for sequencing was CD103+ CD49a- CD8+ T cells sorted from skin epidermis. In nucleotide form, the sequence is TGTGCCAGCAGCTTAGATCCGGGAGGTGGGAAAAACATTCAGTACTTC. Translated, it reads CASSLDPGGGKNIQYF.